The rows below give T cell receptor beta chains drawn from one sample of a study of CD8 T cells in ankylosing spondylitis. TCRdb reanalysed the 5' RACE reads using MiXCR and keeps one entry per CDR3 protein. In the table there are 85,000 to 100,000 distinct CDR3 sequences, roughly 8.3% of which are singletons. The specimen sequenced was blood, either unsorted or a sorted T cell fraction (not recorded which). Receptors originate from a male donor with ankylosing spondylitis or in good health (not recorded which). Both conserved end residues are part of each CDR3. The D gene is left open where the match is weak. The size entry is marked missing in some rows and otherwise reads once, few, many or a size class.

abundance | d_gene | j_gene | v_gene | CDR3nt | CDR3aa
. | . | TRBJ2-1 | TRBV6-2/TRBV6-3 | TGTGCCAGCAGAGCCTCTGGCAATGAGCAGTTCTTC | CASRASGNEQFF
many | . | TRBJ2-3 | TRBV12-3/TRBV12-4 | TGTGCCAGCTCGAGAACACTCATTCCCGGGGGTACGCAGTATTTT | CASSRTLIPGGTQYF
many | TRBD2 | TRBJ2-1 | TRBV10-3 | TGTGCCATCAGTGAGGCGGCTAGCGGGGGTTATGAGCAGTTCTTC | CAISEAASGGYEQFF
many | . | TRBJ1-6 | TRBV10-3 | TGTGCCATCAGTCCTGTACAGGGTTATAATTCACCCCTCCACTTT | CAISPVQGYNSPLHF
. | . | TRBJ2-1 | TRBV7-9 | TGTGCCAGCAGCTTAGTGCGTAATGAGCAGTTCTTC | CASSLVRNEQFF
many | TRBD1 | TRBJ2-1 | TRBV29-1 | TGCAGCACCCTGGGGGGACAGGCCACCAATGAGCAGTTCTTC | CSTLGGQATNEQFF
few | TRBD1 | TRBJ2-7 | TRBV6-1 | TGTGCCAGCAGTAAAAGTTCACAGGGGCCCGTTGCCTACGAGCAGTACTTC | CASSKSSQGPVAYEQYF
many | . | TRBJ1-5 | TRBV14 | TGTGCCAGCACTCAGGTTACCGATCAGCCCCAGCATTTT | CASTQVTDQPQHF
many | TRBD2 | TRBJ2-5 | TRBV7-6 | TGTGCCAGCAGCCCTAGCGGCCAAGAGACCCAGTACTTC | CASSPSGQETQYF
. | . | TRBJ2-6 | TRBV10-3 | TGTGCCATCAGTGACGTAATCGGGTCTGGGGCCAACGTCCTGACTTTC | CAISDVIGSGANVLTF
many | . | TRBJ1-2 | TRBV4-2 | TGTGCCAGCAGCATAATAAAGGACGGGCCGACGGACACCTTC | CASSIIKDGPTDTF
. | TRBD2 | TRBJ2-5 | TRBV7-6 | TGTGCCAGCAGCGCTTATACAGGACTAGCAGTCCAAGAGACCCAGTACTTC | CASSAYTGLAVQETQYF
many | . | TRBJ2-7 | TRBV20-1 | TGCAGTGCTACGCCCAGAGTTATAAGGGACTACGAGCAGTACTTC | CSATPRVIRDYEQYF
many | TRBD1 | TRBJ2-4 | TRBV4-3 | TGCGCCAGCAGCCAAATTAACCCGGGACAGGGGACTTCCGGTGACATTCAGTACTTC | CASSQINPGQGTSGDIQYF
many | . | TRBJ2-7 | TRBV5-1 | TGCGCCAGCAGCTTGGGATGGACAGTCTCCTACGAGCAGTACTTC | CASSLGWTVSYEQYF
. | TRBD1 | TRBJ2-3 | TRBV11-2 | TGTGCCAGCAGCTTTTTCGGTCGGCGACAGGGGAGAGATACGCAGTATTTT | CASSFFGRRQGRDTQYF
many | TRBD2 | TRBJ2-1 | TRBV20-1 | TGCAGTGCCTCAATCCCCCGGGCCGGGAGGTCCTACAATGAGCAGTTCTTC | CSASIPRAGRSYNEQFF